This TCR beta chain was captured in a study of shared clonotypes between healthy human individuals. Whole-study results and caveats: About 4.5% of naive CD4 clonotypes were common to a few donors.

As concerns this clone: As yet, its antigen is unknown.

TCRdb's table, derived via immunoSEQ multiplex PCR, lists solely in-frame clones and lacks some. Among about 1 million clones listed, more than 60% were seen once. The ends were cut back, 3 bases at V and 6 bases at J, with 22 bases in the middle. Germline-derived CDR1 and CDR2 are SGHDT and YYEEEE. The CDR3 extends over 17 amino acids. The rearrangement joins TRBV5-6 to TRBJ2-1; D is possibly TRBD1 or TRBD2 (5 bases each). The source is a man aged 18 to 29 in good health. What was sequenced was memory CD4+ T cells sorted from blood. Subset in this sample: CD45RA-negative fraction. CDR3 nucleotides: TGTGCCAGCAGCTACTGGACCGGGACCACTATCTCCAATGAGCAGTTCTTC. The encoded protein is CASSYWTGTTISNEQFF. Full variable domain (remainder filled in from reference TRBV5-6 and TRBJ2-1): DAGVTQSPTHLIKTRGQQVTLRCSPKSGHDTVSWYQQALGQGPQFIFQYYEEEERQRGNFPDRFSGHQFPNYSSELNVNALLLGDSALYLCASSYWTGTTISNEQFFGPGTRLTVL.